This T cell receptor beta chain appears in the sequencing data of a study of blood T cells in healthy people across ages. Then a second PCR, running roughly 6 to 11 cycles, was carried out with a sample-barcoded 5' primer and a J-beta primer mix. TCRdb re-called the 5' RACE reads through MiXCR, storing one row per CDR3 protein. The data hold hundreds of thousands of distinct CDR3 sequences, with 48% observed a single time. This clonotype occurred a few times. This receptor was taken from a young man in good health. Sequencing was carried out using blood.

In nucleotides, the CDR3 is TGTGCCAGCAGTGAATCGGGGAATCAGCCCCAGCATTTT. Translating it yields CASSESGNQPQHF. The V call is TRBV6-1, the J call TRBJ1-5, with D unclear. Trimming left V 2 bases short and J 4 bases short, with 6 bases between. The CDR3 runs to 13 residues. CDR1 and CDR2 (germline): MNHNS, SASEGT.